The T cell receptor beta chain under discussion was sequenced for a study of beta chain features in type 1 diabetes. Overall study findings and caveats: Healthy donors had naive, central memory and Treg TCRB repertoires that appeared less similar than those seen among patients. Among type 1 diabetes patients, VDJ junctions had fewer insertions and more deletions.

Sorting produced populations that all topped 98% purity. The CDR3 extends over 14 amino acids. From germline, CDR1 is LNHNV and CDR2 YYDKDF (reference sequence). The J segment lost 4 bases and the V segment lost 9 bases, leaving 3 bases of the junction unmatched. As to this clone: Its antigen remains unknown.

Expressed TCRB transcripts were sequenced, since all the RNA that had been isolated was reverse transcribed. Assay: immunoSEQ multiplex PCR; the TCRdb copy retains only in-frame clones and omits some. The table has approximately 200,000 clones, 9.6% seen once. The TCR was taken from a woman in her late teens or twenties in good health. The sequenced sample consisted of naive CD4+ T cells from blood. V usage is TRBV15 and J usage is TRBJ1-6; 10 nucleotides match TRBD1. The CDR3, as DNA: TGTGCCACGGGACAGGGGTCTTATAATTCACCCCTCCACTTT. Protein product: CATGQGSYNSPLHF.